The 25 T cell receptor beta chains below were found in one sample sequenced in a study of tumor-infiltrating lymphocytes in primary liver carcinoma. Germline DNA was also extracted, with blood RNA taken from unsorted whole blood. Production of TCR beta cDNA used 400 to 600 ng total RNA together with a constant-region primer. Each TCR beta library was derived from three nested multiplex PCR rounds that employed slightly modified ARM-PCR. The two initial PCR rounds, roughly 9 cycles each, used TRBV1-TRBV30 forward and C-beta reverse primers. TCRdb re-derived calls from the multiplex PCR reads in MiXCR, one entry per CDR3 protein. The data contain about 320,000 distinct CDR3 sequences, about 62% of them singletons. What was sequenced was peripheral blood. These receptors all come from a man between 35 and 55 years old with primary liver carcinoma and hepatitis B virus infection.

A remark on this clonotype: The junction does not match germline at one end; this may be a read error. The V call is TRBV2, the J call TRBJ2-1; D gene ambiguous. CDR3 size: 14 residues. Germline values: CDR1 SNHLY, CDR2 FYNNEI. The DNA of the CDR3 is TGTGCCAGCAGTTTTGCAAGCTCCTACATTGAGCAGTTCTTC. Its protein is CASSFASSYIEQFF.

CDR3 sequence (DNA): TGTGCCAGCAGCTCCCGGCAGTCCGAAAAGATAAACACCGGGGAGCTGTTTTTT. Its protein is CASSSRQSEKINTGELFF. J is TRBJ2-2 and V is TRBV7-9; D remains ambiguous. This CDR3 is built from 18 residues. Germline V gene lookup returns CDR1 SEHNR and CDR2 FQNEAQ (reference sequence). V lost 4 bases to trimming and J lost 2 bases, with 20 bases between them.

This rearrangement joins TRBV5-4 to TRBJ2-1; D is perhaps TRBD2 (6 bases). The CDR3 is 16 amino acids. The V gene's germline CDR1 is SGHNT and CDR2 YYREEE (reference sequence). The V end was cut by 7 bases, the J end by 7 bases, with 24 bases between. The CDR3 DNA reads as TGTGCCAGCTGCCGAGACATGGGGGGAGATTGGAATGAGCAGTTCTTC. It yields the protein CASCRDMGGDWNEQFF.

This clonotype was picked up many times. The DNA for the CDR3 is TGTGCCAGCACCCTAGACGGGAGAGCAGATACGCAGTATTTT. Its translation: CASTLDGRADTQYF. The chain has TRBV6-2 or TRBV6-3 and TRBJ2-3; D possibly corresponds to TRBD2 (6 bases). Germline-derived CDR1 and CDR2 are MNHEY and SVGEGT. The V end lost 7 bases, the J end lost 4 bases, and 15 bases lay between the germline ends. The CDR3 is made up of 14 amino acids.

The table lists this clonotype with a few counts. The V gene is TRBV7-3, the J gene TRBJ2-1; TRBD2 agrees at 13 bases. The V gene end was trimmed by 5 bases and the J gene end by 7 bases; junction bases not matched to a gene: 5. CDR3 length: 15 amino acids. The V gene's germline CDR1 is SGHTA and CDR2 FQGTGA. The CDR3 DNA follows: TGTGCCAGCAGCGAGATGGGACTAGCGGGAAATGAGCAGTTCTTC. As protein: CASSEMGLAGNEQFF.

To note about this clonotype: A much larger clonotype is one base distant, so this may be a read error. This chain links TRBV29-1 with TRBJ2-1; D not resolved. Germline loops: CDR1 SQVTM, CDR2 ANQGSEA. CDR3 size: 12 residues. V lost 8 bases, J lost 6 bases, and 14 bases lay in between. The CDR3 nucleotides read TGCAGCCCCTGGTCAGGCCCCAATGAGCAGTTCTTC. Its protein is CSPWSGPNEQFF.

Details on this clonotype: The junction differs from germline at one of its ends, possibly a read error. The chain joins TRBV12-3 or TRBV12-4 to TRBJ2-7, with D perhaps being TRBD1 or TRBD2 (5 bases each). This CDR3 is built from 13 residues. CDR3 amino acids: CANSSTGRYEQYF. The CDR3 DNA reads as TGTGCCAACAGTTCGACGGGGCGGTACGAGCAGTACTTC.

This clonotype turned up a few times. The CDR3 DNA reads as TGCGCCAGCAGCTTGGGCGGGGTGGGCTACAATGAGCAGTTCTTC. It is translated as CASSLGGVGYNEQFF. This chain joins TRBV5-1 and TRBJ2-1, with D possibly matching TRBD2 (6 bases). This CDR3 comprises 15 residues. Germline CDR1 is SGHRS and CDR2 is YFSETQ. V lost 0 bases to trimming and J lost 3 bases, with 10 bases between them.

Turning to this clonotype: One end of the junction is discordant with germline, which a read error may explain. The chain uses TRBV11-2 and TRBJ2-1, with a weak D call TRBD2 (6 bases). This CDR3 region has 16 residues. The germline gives CDR1 SGHAT, CDR2 FQNNGV. The CDR3: CASSLGNGSGPNEQLF. DNA for the CDR3: TGTGCCAGCAGCTTAGGGAACGGGAGCGGGCCCAATGAGCAGCTCTTC.

This chain links TRBV6-2 or TRBV6-3 with TRBJ2-4, with 9 positions matching TRBD2. Germline V CDR1 and CDR2: MNHEY, SVGEGT. This CDR3 spans 12 amino acids. Trimming took 8 bases from V and 6 from J; bases not matched to a gene: 2. The CDR3 is CASGSGGNIQYF. The CDR3 region has the DNA TGTGCCAGCGGTAGCGGGGGAAACATTCAGTACTTC.

V is TRBV6-2 or TRBV6-3 and J is TRBJ1-1; D perhaps matches TRBD1 (6 bases). The length of the CDR3 is 13 residues. Between the trimmed V and J ends, which lost 4 bases and 11 bases, there was a span of 17 bases. Germline V gene lookup returns CDR1 MNHEY and CDR2 SVGEGT. The CDR3 region has the DNA TGTGCCAGCAGTTTGGGACACTCCACTCGGGCTTTCTTT. Residues: CASSLGHSTRAFF.

The V gene is TRBV5-4, the J gene TRBJ2-7, with D possibly being TRBD2 (5 bases). Germline V lookup: CDR1 SGHNT, CDR2 YYREEE (reference sequence). This CDR3 is built from 14 residues. Trimming pared 0 bases from V and 4 bases from J, leaving 11 bases between. The CDR3 DNA reads as TGTGCCAGCAGCTTGGGACTACCGGAATACGAGCAGTACTTC. This encodes CASSLGLPEYEQYF. Looking up the rest from reference TRBV5-4 and TRBJ2-7 gives the full variable domain: ETGVTQSPTHLIKTRGQQVTLRCSSQSGHNTVSWYQQALGQGPQFIFQYYREEENGRGNFPPRFSGLQFPNYSSELNVNALELDDSALYLCASSLGLPEYEQYFGPGTRLTVT.

Comment on this clonotype: The conserved closing phenylalanine or tryptophan is absent in this CDR3, likely reflecting a read error. The chain recombines TRBV30 with TRBJ2-1; D remains unclear. Germline lookup yields CDR1 GTSNPN and CDR2 SVGIG (reference sequence). V lost 2 bases to trimming and J lost 3 bases, with 5 bases between them. This CDR3 region has 12 residues. The CDR3 protein is CAWSPGYNEQFL. The CDR3 bases are TGTGCCTGGAGTCCGGGCTACAATGAGCAGTTCTTA.

DNA for the CDR3: TGCGCCAGCAGCTTGCAGGGCGAAGATACGCAGTATTTT. Translation gives CASSLQGEDTQYF. The genes are TRBV5-1 and TRBJ2-3; TRBD1 might be the D (5 bases). Germline V lookup: CDR1 SGHRS, CDR2 YFSETQ. This CDR3 has 13 residues. V was clipped by 1 base and J by 5 bases, with 8 bases between them. Full variable domain (outside the CDR3, taken from reference TRBV5-1 and TRBJ2-3): KAGVTQTPRYLIKTRGQQVTLSCSPISGHRSVSWYQQTPGQGLQFLFEYFSETQRNKGNFPGRFSGRQFSNSRSEMNVSTLELGDSALYLCASSLQGEDTQYFGPGTRLTVL.

This clonotype appeared a single time. One junction end disagrees with the germline gene, perhaps due to a read error. The chain uses TRBV5-4 and TRBJ2-4; no firm D call. The V gene's germline CDR1 is SGHNT and CDR2 YYREEE (reference sequence). This CDR3 comprises 13 residues. CDR3 protein: CASSPKAKNIHYF. Here the CDR3 DNA reads TGTGCCAGCAGCCCGAAAGCCAAGAACATTCATTACTTC. The complete variable domain, with remaining parts taken from reference TRBV5-4 and TRBJ2-4, reads ETGVTQSPTHLIKTRGQQVTLRCSSQSGHNTVSWYQQALGQGPQFIFQYYREEENGRGNFPPRFSGLQFPNYSSELNVNALELDDSALYLCASSPKAKNIHYFGAGTRLSVL.

The chain combines TRBV4-2 with TRBJ2-7, with no clear D. Germline loops: CDR1 LGHNA, CDR2 YNFKEQ. Trimming took 7 bases from V and 4 from J, leaving 11 bases between them. The CDR3 is 12 residues long. The CDR3 nucleotides are TGTGCCAGCAACCCCCAAGGATACGAGCAGTACTTC. This sequence encodes CASNPQGYEQYF.

As for this clonotype: Relative to the germline gene, one junction end is altered; a read error may explain this. This sequence joins TRBV13 and TRBJ2-7; 7 nucleotides agree with TRBD2. CDR1 is PRHDT and CDR2 is FYEKMQ in the germline V gene (reference sequence). The CDR3 extends over 14 amino acids. The CDR3 DNA follows: TGTGCTAGCAGCTTACGGACTAGATGTTACGAGCAGTACTTC. Translating it yields CASSLRTRCYEQYF.

Worth noting for this clonotype: The junction differs from germline at one of its ends, possibly a read error. CDR3 loop: CSVASRRALYSEQFF. CDR3 DNA: TGCAGCGTCGCTAGCAGGAGGGCCCTATACAGTGAGCAGTTCTTC. The gene calls are TRBV29-1 and TRBJ2-1, with D tentatively TRBD2 (6 bases). This CDR3 region has 15 residues. Germline V gives CDR1 SQVTM, CDR2 ANQGSEA.

Concerning this clonotype itself: A clone one base away is much larger, so this may be a read error. The gene calls are TRBV10-3 and TRBJ2-7; no definite D call. There are 12 residues in the CDR3. CDR1 ENHRY and CDR2 SYGVKD come from the germline V gene. Between the trimmed V and J ends, which lost 4 bases and 4 bases, there was a span of 8 bases. The CDR3 DNA follows: TGTGCCATCAGTGCTGTGGGGTACGAGCAGTACTTC. Residues: CAISAVGYEQYF.

With respect to this clonotype: The limits of the CDR3 on the DNA are not certain, so only TCRdb's listed CDR3 is given. The V and J genes are TRBV11-2 and TRBJ1-6; the DNA was not used to check the table's D call, TRBD1. The CDR3 length equals 16 residues, ends included. Germline CDR1 is SGHAT and CDR2 is FQNNGV. The CDR3 spells CTSSFAAGTANSPLRF.

Of note for this clonotype: This may arise from a read error, as a much more abundant clone is one base away. The CDR3 DNA is TGTGCCAGCAGATACTTACCGGGACTAGCGGGAAACAATGAGCAGTTCTTC. As protein: CASRYLPGLAGNNEQFF. The chain is built from TRBV6-2 or TRBV6-3 and TRBJ2-1; 13 bases match TRBD2. The CDR3 sequence is 17 residues long. Germline CDR1 reads MNHEY; CDR2 reads SVGEGT.

About this clonotype: At one end, the junction sequence differs from germline, possibly due to a read error. The gene calls are TRBV11-2 and TRBJ2-5, with a weak D call TRBD2 (5 bases). The CDR3 is made up of 13 amino acids. Per the germline V gene, CDR1 is SGHAT and CDR2 is FQNNGV. DNA of the CDR3: TGTGCCACCAGCCCCCATGGGAGTGAGACCCAGTACTTC. Translated: CATSPHGSETQYF. The full variable domain, in which reference TRBV11-2 and TRBJ2-5 provide the parts outside the CDR3, is EAGVAQSPRYKIIEKRQSVAFWCNPISGHATLYWYQQILGQGPKLLIQFQNNGVVDDSQLPKDRFSAERLKGVDSTLKIQPAKLEDSAVYLCATSPHGSETQYFGPGTRLLVL.

Remarks on this clonotype: A junction boundary mismatches the germline segment, possibly from a read error. The chain carries TRBV28 and TRBJ1-1; tentative D call: TRBD1 (5 bases). The germline V gene has CDR1 MDHEN and CDR2 SYDVKM. CDR3 size: 16 residues. The CDR3 DNA reads as TGTGTCAGCATCCGTCCCCCGGGTAGGGGCGACACTGAAGCTTTCTTC. Protein: CVSIRPPGRGDTEAFF.

For this clonotype: Given a much more abundant clone one base away, this may be a read error. This chain uses TRBV4-3 with TRBJ1-5; D ambiguous. CDR3 size: 15 residues. Germline CDR1 is LGHNA and CDR2 is YSLEER. The CDR3 is CACSQESSSNQPQHF. As DNA, the CDR3 is TGCGCCTGCAGCCAAGAAAGCAGTAGCAATCAGCCCCAGCATTTT.

This clonotype has more than one count but fewer than ten. The chain couples TRBV5-6 to TRBJ2-7, with 10 nucleotides matching TRBD1. The V gene end was trimmed by 2 bases and the J gene end by 4 bases; junction bases not matched to a gene: 6. Germline loops: CDR1 SGHDT, CDR2 YYEEEE. The CDR3 runs to 15 residues. The CDR3 region has the DNA TGTGCCAGCAGCTTTAGAGGGACAGGGGTTTACGAGCAGTACTTC. Its translation is CASSFRGTGVYEQYF.